This T cell receptor (beta chain) emerged from a study of shared clonotypes between healthy human individuals. Germline lookup yields CDR1 MNHEY and CDR2 SMNVEV (reference sequence). The CDR3 consists of 22 residues. V lost 7 bases to trimming and J lost 2 bases; unmatched junction nucleotides: 28. The assay was carried out at the deep level. The data were produced by immunoSEQ multiplex PCR, yet TCRdb's version contains in-frame clones alone and is incomplete. The table has about 1.1 million clones, 60% to 85% seen once. Concerning this clone: Antigen unknown.

General observations from the study: Generally, estimated richness proved larger in naive subsets than it did in memory subsets. Despite large depth, sorted-subset datasets appeared incompletely sequenced.

Sequencing was performed on memory CD4+ T cells from PBMCs. Specified subset: CD45RA-negative fraction. The V gene is TRBV27, the J gene TRBJ2-3; 9 nucleotides match TRBD2. This TCR came from a man between 18 and 35 years old in good health. Some clones in this sample may be carry-over from other donors' samples. CDR3 sequence reads: CASKVVRQGGTSLEADTDTQYF. CDR3 bases: TGTGCCAGCAAGGTCGTCAGGCAGGGGGGGACTAGCTTAGAGGCGGACACAGATACGCAGTATTTT.